The rows below give T cell receptor beta chains drawn from one sample of a study of cytomegalovirus exposure and HLA in healthy donors. This table comes from immunoSEQ multiplex PCR, and its TCRdb copy is limited to in-frame clones, with some not included. Seen here are under 200,000 clones, over 70% observed once, and the top ten hold about 1.5%. Sequenced material: PBMCs. The receptors here all came from a man between 45 and 60 years old in good health and CMV-seropositive. The CDR3 runs from the conserved cysteine through the conserved F or W. D genes are given only for firm matches. Size is omitted from some rows. Given values are once, few, many or a class for expanded clones.

CDR3 length	V gene	D gene	J gene	clone size	CDR3 protein	CDR3 DNA
14	TRBV7-9	TRBD1	TRBJ2-7	-	CASSLAGTGIEQYF	TGTGCCAGCAGCTTAGCCGGGACAGGGATCGAGCAGTACTTC
15	TRBV10-2	-	TRBJ2-7	-	CASSEDRRRSYEQYF	TGCGCCAGCAGTGAGGACAGGCGGAGGTCCTACGAGCAGTACTTC
15	TRBV5-1	TRBD1	TRBJ2-3	-	CASSLAGQGPDTQYF	TGCGCCAGCAGCTTGGCCGGACAGGGGCCAGATACGCAGTATTTT
15	TRBV4-3	TRBD1	TRBJ1-5	-	CASSQEDRGGQPQHF	TGCGCCAGCAGCCAGGAGGACAGGGGTGGACAGCCCCAGCATTTT
14	TRBV18	-	TRBJ1-1	-	CASARTAGDTEAFF	TGTGCCAGCGCGAGGACAGCGGGGGACACTGAAGCTTTCTTT
14	TRBV6-1	-	TRBJ2-2	-	CASIMGPLTGELFF	TGTGCCAGCATCATGGGGCCCCTCACCGGGGAGCTGTTTTTT
15	TRBV5-1	TRBD2	TRBJ2-1	few	CASSLGLATYNEQFF	TGCGCCAGCAGCCTCGGACTAGCGACCTACAATGAGCAGTTCTTC
13	TRBV2	-	TRBJ1-4	-	CASSGEWGEKLFF	TGTGCCAGCAGCGGGGAGTGGGGTGAAAAACTGTTTTTT
13	TRBV7-9	-	TRBJ2-6	-	CASSREGANVLTF	TGTGCCAGCAGCCGCGAGGGGGCCAACGTCCTGACTTTC
14	TRBV5-1	-	TRBJ2-7	-	CASSLGPDTYEQYF	TGCGCCAGCAGCTTGGGTCCCGACACCTACGAGCAGTACTTC
13	TRBV2	TRBD1	TRBJ2-5	few	CASSRDRQETQYF	TGTGCCAGCAGCCGGGACAGGCAAGAGACCCAGTACTTC
13	TRBV19	-	TRBJ2-7	once	CASGVGRGYEQYF	TGTGCCAGTGGGGTGGGCAGGGGCTACGAGCAGTACTTC
13	TRBV5-6	-	TRBJ2-7	-	CASSLSPYGEQYF	TGTGCCAGCAGCTTGTCCCCTTACGGGGAGCAGTACTTC
16	TRBV4-1	-	TRBJ1-2	few	CASSQAQVFTNYGYTF	TGCGCCAGCAGCCAAGCCCAGGTTTTTACTAACTATGGCTACACCTTC
14	TRBV7-7	-	TRBJ2-2	once	CASSAGLNTGELFF	TGTGCTAGCAGCGCGGGACTCAACACCGGGGAGCTGTTTTTT
13	TRBV7-8	-	TRBJ2-5	-	CASRRDLQGTQYF	TGTGCCAGCAGACGGGACTTACAAGGGACCCAGTACTTC
16	TRBV5-1	-	TRBJ2-1	-	CASSAGGGGGYNEQFF	TGCGCCAGCAGCGCCGGGGGAGGGGGGGGCTACAATGAGCAGTTCTTC
16	TRBV6-5	TRBD1	TRBJ1-3	-	CASSYAGGASGNTIYF	TGTGCCAGCAGTTACGCAGGGGGCGCATCTGGAAACACCATATATTTT
13	TRBV19	TRBD1	TRBJ1-1	-	CASGTGYITEAFF	TGTGCCAGTGGGACAGGGTACATCACTGAAGCTTTCTTT
15	TRBV15	-	TRBJ2-5	-	CATSRDRGKQETQYF	TGTGCCACCAGCAGAGATCGGGGGAAGCAAGAGACCCAGTACTTC